This T cell receptor (beta chain) came from a study of early T cells in non-severe SARS-CoV-2 infection. Across the whole study: From unsorted whole blood, bulk RNA was sequenced, and the chains remained unpaired. Study results and limitations: VDJdb matching skewed toward anti-spike CD8 responses, missing private and CD4 specificities.

The TCR library protocol attached unique molecular identifiers to the individual cDNA molecules. TCRdb processed the 5' RACE reads anew with MiXCR; each CDR3 protein has one entry. The sample carries about 64,000 distinct CDR3 sequences, over 4% recorded once. Germline assignment: CDR1 SGHRS and CDR2 YFSETQ. The CDR3 has 16 residues. V was pared by 3 bases and J by 3 bases, with 19 bases between. In its sample, this clonotype was seen a few times. The antigen remains undetermined. V usage is TRBV5-1 and J usage is TRBJ2-7; D is perhaps TRBD2 (8 bases). The source of this sequence is an adult who was a healthcare worker with PCR-confirmed SARS-CoV-2 infection or an uninfected control (not recorded which). Sequencing was done on a sample of whole blood. This CDR3 reads CASSSGGTATRYEQYF. The CDR3 region has the DNA TGCGCCAGCAGCTCGGGGGGGACAGCGACTCGCTACGAGCAGTACTTC. The variable domain in full, with the rest retrieved from reference TRBV5-1 and TRBJ2-7, is KAGVTQTPRYLIKTRGQQVTLSCSPISGHRSVSWYQQTPGQGLQFLFEYFSETQRNKGNFPGRFSGRQFSNSRSEMNVSTLELGDSALYLCASSSGGTATRYEQYFGPGTRLTVT.